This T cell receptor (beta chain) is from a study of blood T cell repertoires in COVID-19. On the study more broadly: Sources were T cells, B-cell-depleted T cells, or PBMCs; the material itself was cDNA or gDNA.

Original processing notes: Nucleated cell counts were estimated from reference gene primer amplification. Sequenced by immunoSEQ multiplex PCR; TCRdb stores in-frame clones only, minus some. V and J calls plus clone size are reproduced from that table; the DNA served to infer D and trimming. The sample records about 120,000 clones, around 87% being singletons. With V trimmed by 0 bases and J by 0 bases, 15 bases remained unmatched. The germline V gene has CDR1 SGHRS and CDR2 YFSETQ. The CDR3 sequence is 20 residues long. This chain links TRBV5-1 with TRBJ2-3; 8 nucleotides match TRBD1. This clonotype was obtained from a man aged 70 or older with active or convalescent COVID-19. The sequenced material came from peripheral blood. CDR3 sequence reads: CASSLGAGGGLAPSTDTQYF. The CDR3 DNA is TGCGCCAGCAGCTTGGGGGCAGGGGGCGGCCTCGCGCCTAGCACAGATACGCAGTATTTT.